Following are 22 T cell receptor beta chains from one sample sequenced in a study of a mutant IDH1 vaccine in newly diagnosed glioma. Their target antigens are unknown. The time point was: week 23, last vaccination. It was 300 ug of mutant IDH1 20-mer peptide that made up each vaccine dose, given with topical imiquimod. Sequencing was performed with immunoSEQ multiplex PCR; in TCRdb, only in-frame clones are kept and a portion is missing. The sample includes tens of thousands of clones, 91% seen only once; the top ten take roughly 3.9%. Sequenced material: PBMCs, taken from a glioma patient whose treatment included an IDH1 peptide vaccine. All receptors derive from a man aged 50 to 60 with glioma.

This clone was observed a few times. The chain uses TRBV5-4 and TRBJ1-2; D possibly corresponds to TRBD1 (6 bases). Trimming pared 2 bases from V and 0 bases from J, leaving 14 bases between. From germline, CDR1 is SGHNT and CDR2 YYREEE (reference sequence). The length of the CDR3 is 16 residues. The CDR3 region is CASSFSRGLTNYGYTF. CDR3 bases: TGTGCCAGCAGCTTCTCCAGGGGTCTGACTAACTATGGCTACACCTTC.

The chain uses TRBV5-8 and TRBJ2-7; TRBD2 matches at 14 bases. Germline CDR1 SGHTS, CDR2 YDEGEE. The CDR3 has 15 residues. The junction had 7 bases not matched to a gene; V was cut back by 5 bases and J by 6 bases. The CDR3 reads CASRWGTSGSSEQYF. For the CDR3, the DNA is TGTGCCAGCAGGTGGGGGACTAGCGGGAGTTCCGAGCAGTACTTC.

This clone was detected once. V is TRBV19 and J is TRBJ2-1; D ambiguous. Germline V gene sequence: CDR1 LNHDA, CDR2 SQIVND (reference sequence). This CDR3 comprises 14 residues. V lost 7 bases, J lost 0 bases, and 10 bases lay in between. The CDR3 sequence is CASNAQASYNEQFF. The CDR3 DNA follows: TGTGCCAGTAATGCGCAGGCCTCCTACAATGAGCAGTTCTTC. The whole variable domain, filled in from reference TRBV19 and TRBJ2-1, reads DGGITQSPKYLFRKEGQNVTLSCEQNLNHDAMYWYRQDPGQGLRLIYYSQIVNDFQKGDIAEGYSVSREKKESFPLTVTSAQKNPTAFYLCASNAQASYNEQFFGPGTRLTVL.

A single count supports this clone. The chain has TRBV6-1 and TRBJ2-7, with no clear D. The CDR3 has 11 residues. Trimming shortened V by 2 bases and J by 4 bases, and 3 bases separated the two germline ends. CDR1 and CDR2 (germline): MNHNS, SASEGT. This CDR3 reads CASSELYEQYF. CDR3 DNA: TGTGCCAGCAGTGAACTGTACGAGCAGTACTTC.

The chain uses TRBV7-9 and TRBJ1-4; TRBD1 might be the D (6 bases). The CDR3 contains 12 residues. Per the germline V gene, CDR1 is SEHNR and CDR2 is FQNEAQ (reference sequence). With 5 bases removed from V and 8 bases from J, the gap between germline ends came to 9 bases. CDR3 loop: CASSGGGEKLFF. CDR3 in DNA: TGTGCCAGCAGCGGGGGCGGGGAAAAACTGTTTTTT.

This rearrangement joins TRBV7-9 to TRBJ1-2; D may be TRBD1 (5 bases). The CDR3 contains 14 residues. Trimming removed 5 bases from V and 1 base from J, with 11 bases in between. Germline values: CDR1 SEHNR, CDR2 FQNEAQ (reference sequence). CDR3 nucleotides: TGTGCCAGCAGCCGAGGGACCCTTAACTATGGCTACACCTTC. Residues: CASSRGTLNYGYTF.

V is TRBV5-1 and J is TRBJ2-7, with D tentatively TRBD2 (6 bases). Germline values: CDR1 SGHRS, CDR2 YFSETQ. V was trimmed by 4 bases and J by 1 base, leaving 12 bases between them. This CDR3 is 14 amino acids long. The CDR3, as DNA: TGCGCCAGCAGCCAACGGCGGGGATCCTACGAGCAGTACTTC. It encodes CASSQRRGSYEQYF.

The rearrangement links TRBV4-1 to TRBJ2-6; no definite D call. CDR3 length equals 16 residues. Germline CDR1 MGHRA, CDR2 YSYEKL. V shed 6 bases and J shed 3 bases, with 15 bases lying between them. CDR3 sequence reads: CASRPLFTNGANVLTF. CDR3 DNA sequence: TGCGCCAGCAGGCCTCTTTTTACGAATGGGGCCAACGTCCTGACTTTC.

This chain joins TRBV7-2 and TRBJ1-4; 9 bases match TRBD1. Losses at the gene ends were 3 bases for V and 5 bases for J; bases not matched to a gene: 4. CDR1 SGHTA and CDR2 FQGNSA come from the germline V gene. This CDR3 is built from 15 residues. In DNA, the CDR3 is TGTGCCAGCAGCTTGCCCGGGACAGGGAATGAAAAACTGTTTTTT. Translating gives CASSLPGTGNEKLFF.

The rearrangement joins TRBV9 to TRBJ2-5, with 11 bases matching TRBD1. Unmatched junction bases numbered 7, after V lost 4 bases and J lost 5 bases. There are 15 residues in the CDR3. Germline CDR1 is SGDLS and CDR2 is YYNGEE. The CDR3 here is CASSLRTGGVETQYF. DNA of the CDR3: TGTGCCAGCAGCTTGAGGACAGGGGGCGTGGAGACCCAGTACTTC.

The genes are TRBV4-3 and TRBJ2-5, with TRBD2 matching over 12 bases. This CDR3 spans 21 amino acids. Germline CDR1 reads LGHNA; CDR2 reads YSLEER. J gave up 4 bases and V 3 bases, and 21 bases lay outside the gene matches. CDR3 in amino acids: CASSQSPGLAGLLPQRETQYF. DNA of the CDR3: TGCGCCAGCAGCCAGTCCCCGGGACTAGCGGGCCTTCTCCCCCAAAGAGAGACCCAGTACTTC.

This chain's CDR3 is CASSLEALMETNTIYF. Here the CDR3 DNA reads TGCGCCAGCAGCTTGGAGGCATTGATGGAAACAAACACCATATATTTT. The chain uses TRBV5-1 and TRBJ1-3; no definite D call. Deletions cut 0 bases from V and 6 bases from J, with 16 bases between. Germline CDR1 SGHRS, CDR2 YFSETQ. This CDR3 contains 16 residues.

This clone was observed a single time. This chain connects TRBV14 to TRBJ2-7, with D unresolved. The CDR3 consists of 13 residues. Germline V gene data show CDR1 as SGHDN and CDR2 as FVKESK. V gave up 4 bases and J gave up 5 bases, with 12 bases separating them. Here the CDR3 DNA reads TGTGCCAGCAGCCTCCTCCCCGGCGACGAGCAGTACTTC. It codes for CASSLLPGDEQYF.

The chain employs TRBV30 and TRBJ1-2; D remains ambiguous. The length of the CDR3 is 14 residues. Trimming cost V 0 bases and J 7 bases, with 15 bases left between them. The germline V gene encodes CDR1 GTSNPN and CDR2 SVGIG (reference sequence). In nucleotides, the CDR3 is TGTGCCTGGAGTGTACCCGTGCGGATGGTTGGCTACACCTTC. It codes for CAWSVPVRMVGYTF.

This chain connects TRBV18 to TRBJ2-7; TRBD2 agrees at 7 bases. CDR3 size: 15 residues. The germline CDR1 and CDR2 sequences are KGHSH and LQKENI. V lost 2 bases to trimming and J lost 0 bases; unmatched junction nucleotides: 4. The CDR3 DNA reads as TGTGCCAGCTCACCAGGTGGCGGGAGCTCCTACGAGCAGTACTTC. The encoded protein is CASSPGGGSSYEQYF.

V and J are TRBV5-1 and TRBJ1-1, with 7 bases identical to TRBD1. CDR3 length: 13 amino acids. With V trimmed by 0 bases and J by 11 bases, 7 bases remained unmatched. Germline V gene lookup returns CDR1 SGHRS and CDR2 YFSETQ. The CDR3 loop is CASSLEGGKAAFF. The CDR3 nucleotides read TGCGCCAGCAGCTTGGAAGGGGGCAAGGCGGCTTTCTTT. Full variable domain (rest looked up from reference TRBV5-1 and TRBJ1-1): KAGVTQTPRYLIKTRGQQVTLSCSPISGHRSVSWYQQTPGQGLQFLFEYFSETQRNKGNFPGRFSGRQFSNSRSEMNVSTLELGDSALYLCASSLEGGKAAFFGQGTRLTVV.

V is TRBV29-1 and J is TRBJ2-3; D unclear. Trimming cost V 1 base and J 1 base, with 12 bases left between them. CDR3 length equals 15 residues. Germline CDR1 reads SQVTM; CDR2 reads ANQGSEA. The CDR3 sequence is CSVEGAGYGTDTQYF. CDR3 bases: TGCAGCGTTGAAGGAGCCGGGTATGGCACAGATACGCAGTATTTT.

The CDR3 nucleotides are TGCGCCAGCAGCTTGGGCAGGAAGAACACTGAAGCTTTCTTT. Translating gives CASSLGRKNTEAFF. The chain uses TRBV5-1 and TRBJ1-1; D ambiguous. The CDR3 has 14 residues. The ends were cut back, 0 bases at V and 1 base at J, with 7 bases in the middle. Per germline, CDR1 SGHRS and CDR2 YFSETQ.

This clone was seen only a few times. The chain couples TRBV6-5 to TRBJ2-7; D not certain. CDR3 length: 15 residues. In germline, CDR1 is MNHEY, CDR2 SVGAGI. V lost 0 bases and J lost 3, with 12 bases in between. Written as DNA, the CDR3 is TGTGCCAGCAGTTACTCCTCGGGCTCAGGCTACGAGCAGTACTTC. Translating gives CASSYSSGSGYEQYF.

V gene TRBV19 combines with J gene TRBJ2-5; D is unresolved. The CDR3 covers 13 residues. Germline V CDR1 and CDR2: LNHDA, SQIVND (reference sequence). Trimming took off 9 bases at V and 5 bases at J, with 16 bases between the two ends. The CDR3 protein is CASTPSGLETQYF. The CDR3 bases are TGTGCCAGCACTCCCTCAGGTTTGGAGACCCAGTACTTC.

CDR3: CASSLVAGEGYEQFF. CDR3 nucleotides: TGCGCCAGCAGCTTGGTAGCAGGGGAAGGGTATGAGCAGTTCTTC. This chain joins TRBV5-1 and TRBJ2-1, with D possibly TRBD1 on 6 matching bases. The CDR3 loop spans 15 amino acids. Germline-derived CDR1 and CDR2 are SGHRS and YFSETQ. Deletions cut 0 bases from V and 8 bases from J, with 15 bases between.

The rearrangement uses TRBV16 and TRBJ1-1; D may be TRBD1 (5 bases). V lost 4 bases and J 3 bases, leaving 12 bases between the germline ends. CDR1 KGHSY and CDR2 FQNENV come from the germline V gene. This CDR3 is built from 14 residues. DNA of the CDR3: TGTGCCAGCAGCCCACGGAGGGGTGACACTGAAGCTTTCTTT. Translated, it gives CASSPRRGDTEAFF.